The present T cell receptor beta chain was sequenced within a study of control samples from healthy donors and cancer patients. The CDR3 sequence is 16 residues long. Per germline, CDR1 GTSNPN and CDR2 SVGIG (reference sequence). Unmatched junction bases numbered 9, after V lost 4 bases and J lost 3 bases. Sequenced by immunoSEQ multiplex PCR; TCRdb stores in-frame clones only, minus some. The data hold around 190,000 clones, with nearly 90% observed a single time. This clone has a single count. The TCR was taken from a woman between 45 and 60 years old in good health. Source material: blood. This chain links TRBV30 with TRBJ1-5; TRBD1 matches at 10 bases. The CDR3 here is CAWITTGGVYNQPQHF. CDR3 nucleotide sequence: TGTGCCTGGATAACGACAGGGGGCGTTTACAATCAGCCCCAGCATTTT.